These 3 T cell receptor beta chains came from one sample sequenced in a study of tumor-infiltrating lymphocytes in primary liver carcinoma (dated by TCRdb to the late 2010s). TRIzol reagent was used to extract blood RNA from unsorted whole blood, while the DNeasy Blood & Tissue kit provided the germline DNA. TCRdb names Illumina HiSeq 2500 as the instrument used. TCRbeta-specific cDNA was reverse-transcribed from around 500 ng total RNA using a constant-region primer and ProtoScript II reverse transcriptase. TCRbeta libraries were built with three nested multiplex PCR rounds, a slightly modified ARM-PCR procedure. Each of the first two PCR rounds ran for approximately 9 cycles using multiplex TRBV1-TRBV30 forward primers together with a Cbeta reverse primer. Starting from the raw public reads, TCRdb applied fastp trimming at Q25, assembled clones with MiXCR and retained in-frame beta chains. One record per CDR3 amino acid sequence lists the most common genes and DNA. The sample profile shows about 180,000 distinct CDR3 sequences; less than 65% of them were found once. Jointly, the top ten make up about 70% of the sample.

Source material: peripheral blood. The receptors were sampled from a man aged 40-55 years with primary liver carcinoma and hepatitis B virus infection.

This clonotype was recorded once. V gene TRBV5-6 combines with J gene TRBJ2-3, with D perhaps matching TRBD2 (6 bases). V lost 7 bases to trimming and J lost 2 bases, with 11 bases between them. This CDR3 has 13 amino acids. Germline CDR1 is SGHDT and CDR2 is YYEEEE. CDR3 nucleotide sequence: TGTGCCAGCGGGAGGATAGACACAGATACGCAGTATTTT. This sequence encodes CASGRIDTDTQYF.

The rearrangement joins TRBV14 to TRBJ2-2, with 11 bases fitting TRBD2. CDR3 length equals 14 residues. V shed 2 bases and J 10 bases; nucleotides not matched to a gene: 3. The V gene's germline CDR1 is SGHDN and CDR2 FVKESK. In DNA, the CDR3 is TGTGCCAGCAGCCAAACGGGACTAGCGGAGGAGCTGTTTTTT. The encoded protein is CASSQTGLAEELFF.

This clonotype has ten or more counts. The CDR3 DNA is TGCAGCGCTGGAGTACAATTCAATGAGCAGTTCTTC. This gives the protein CSAGVQFNEQFF. The gene calls are TRBV29-1 and TRBJ2-1; D ambiguous. The V gene's germline CDR1 is SQVTM and CDR2 ANQGSEA. CDR3 length: 12 amino acids. V shed 7 bases and J shed 6 bases, with 13 bases lying between them.